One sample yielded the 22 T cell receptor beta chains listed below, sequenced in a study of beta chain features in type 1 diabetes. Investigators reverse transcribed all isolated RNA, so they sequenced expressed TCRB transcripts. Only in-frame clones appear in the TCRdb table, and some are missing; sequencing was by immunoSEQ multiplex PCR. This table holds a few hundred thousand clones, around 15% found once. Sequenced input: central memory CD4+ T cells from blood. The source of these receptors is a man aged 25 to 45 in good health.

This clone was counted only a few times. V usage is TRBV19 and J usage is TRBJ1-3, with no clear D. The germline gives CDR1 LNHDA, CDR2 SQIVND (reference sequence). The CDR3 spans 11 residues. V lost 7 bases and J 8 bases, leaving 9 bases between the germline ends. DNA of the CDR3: TGTGCCAGTAATCGCTGGGACACCATATATTTT. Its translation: CASNRWDTIYF.

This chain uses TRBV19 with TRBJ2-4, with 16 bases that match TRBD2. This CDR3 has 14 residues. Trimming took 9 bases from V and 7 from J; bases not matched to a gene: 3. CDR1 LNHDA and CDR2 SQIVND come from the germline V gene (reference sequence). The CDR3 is CASRGLAGGNIQYF. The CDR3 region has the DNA TGTGCCAGCAGGGGACTAGCGGGAGGGAACATTCAGTACTTC.

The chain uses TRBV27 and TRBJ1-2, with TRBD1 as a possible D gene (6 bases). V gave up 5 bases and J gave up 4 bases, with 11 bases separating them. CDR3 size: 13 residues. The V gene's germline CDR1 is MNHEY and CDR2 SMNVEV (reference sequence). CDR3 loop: CASSPLDSYGYTF. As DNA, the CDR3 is TGTGCCAGCAGTCCCCTGGACAGCTATGGCTACACCTTC.

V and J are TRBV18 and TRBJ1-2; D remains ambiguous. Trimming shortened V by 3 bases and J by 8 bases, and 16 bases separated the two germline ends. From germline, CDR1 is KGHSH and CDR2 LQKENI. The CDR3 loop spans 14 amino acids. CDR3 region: CASSPEREVRGYTF. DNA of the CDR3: TGTGCCAGCTCACCGGAAAGGGAGGTACGCGGCTACACCTTC.

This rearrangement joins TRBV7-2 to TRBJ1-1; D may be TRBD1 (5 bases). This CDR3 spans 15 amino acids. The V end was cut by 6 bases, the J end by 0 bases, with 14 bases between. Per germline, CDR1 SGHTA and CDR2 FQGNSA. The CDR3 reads CASRTAAGMNTEAFF. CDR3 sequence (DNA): TGTGCCAGCAGGACAGCGGCGGGTATGAACACTGAAGCTTTCTTT.

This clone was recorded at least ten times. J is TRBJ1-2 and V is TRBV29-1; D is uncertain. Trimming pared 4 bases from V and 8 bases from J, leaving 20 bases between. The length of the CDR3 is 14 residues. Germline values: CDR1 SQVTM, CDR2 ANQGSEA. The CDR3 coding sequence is TGCAGCGTTGGCCGAGGGTCCCCATTTGAGGGCTACACCTTC. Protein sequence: CSVGRGSPFEGYTF. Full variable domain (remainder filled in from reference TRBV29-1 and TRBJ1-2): SAVISQKPSRDICQRGTSLTIQCQVDSQVTMMFWYRQQPGQSLTLIATANQGSEATYESGFVIDKFPISRPNLTFSTLTVSNMSPEDSSIYLCSVGRGSPFEGYTFGSGTRLTVV.

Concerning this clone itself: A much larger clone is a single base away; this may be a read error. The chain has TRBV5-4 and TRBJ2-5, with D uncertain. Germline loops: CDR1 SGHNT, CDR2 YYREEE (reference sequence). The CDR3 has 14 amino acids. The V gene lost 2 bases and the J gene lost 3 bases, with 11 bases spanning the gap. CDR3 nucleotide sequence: TGTGCCAGCAGCTTAGGGTTGGGCAAAGAGACCCAGTACTTC. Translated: CASSLGLGKETQYF.

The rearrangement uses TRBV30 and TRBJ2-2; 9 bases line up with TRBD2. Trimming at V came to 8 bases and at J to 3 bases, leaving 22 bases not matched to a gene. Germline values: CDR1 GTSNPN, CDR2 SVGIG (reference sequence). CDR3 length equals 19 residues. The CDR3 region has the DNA TGTGCCAGTAGTATAGATCTCGGACTAGCGTACTCAGACACCGGGGAGCTGTTTTTT. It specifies CASSIDLGLAYSDTGELFF.

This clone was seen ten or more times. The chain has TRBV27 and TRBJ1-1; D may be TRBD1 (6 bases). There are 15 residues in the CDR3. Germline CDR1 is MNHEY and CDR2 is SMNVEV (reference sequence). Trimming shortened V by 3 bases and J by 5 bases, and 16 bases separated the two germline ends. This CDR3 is CASSFARGGGTEAFF. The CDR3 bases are TGTGCCAGCAGTTTCGCGCGGGGAGGGGGTACTGAAGCTTTCTTT.

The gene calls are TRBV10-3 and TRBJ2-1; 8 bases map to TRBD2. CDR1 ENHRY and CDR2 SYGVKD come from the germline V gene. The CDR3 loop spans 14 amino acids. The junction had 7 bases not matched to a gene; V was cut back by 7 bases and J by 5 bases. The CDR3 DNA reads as TGTGCCATCATGGCTAGCGGGCCCAACAATGAGCAGTTCTTC. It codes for CAIMASGPNNEQFF.

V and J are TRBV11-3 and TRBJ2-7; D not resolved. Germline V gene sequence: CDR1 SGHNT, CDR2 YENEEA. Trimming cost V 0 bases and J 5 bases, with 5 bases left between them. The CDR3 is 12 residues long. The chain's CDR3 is CASSLDTNEQYV. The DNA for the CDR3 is TGTGCCAGCAGCTTAGATACGAACGAGCAGTACGTC.

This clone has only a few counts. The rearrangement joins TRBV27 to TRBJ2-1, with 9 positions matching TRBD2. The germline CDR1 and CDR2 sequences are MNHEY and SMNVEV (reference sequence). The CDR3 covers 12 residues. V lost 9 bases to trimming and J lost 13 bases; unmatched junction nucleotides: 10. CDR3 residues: CASKAGGLLQFF. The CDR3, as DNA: TGTGCCAGTAAAGCGGGAGGACTCCTCCAGTTCTTC.

The CDR3 loop is CASSLDPWGGYGYTF. The CDR3 DNA is TGTGCCAGCAGCTTAGATCCTTGGGGAGGCTATGGCTACACCTTC. V is TRBV11-2 and J is TRBJ1-2, with D uncertain. V was cut by 0 bases and J by 4 bases, with 12 bases left in between. Germline CDR1 and CDR2: SGHAT and FQNNGV. The CDR3 loop spans 15 amino acids.

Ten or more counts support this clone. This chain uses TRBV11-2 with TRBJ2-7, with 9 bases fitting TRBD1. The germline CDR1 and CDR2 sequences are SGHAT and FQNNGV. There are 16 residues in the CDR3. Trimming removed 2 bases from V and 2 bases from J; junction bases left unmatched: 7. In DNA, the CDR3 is TGTGCCAGCAGCTTAAGAGCCGGGACAGGGACCTACGAGCAGTACTTC. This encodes CASSLRAGTGTYEQYF.

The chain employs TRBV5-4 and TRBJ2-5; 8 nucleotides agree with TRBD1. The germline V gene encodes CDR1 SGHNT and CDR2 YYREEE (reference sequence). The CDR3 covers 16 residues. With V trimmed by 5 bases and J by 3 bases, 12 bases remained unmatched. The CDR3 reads CASSSRTGKVKETQYF. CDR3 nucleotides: TGTGCCAGCAGTTCCCGGACAGGGAAGGTAAAAGAGACCCAGTACTTC.

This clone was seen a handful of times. The CDR3 spells CASSQDRYQETQYF. The CDR3 bases are TGTGCCAGCAGCCAAGACAGATACCAAGAGACCCAGTACTTC. The chain carries TRBV7-2 and TRBJ2-5; possible D gene TRBD1, 5 bases. Germline V gives CDR1 SGHTA, CDR2 FQGNSA. The V end was cut by 5 bases, the J end by 0 bases, with 10 bases between. The length of the CDR3 is 14 residues.

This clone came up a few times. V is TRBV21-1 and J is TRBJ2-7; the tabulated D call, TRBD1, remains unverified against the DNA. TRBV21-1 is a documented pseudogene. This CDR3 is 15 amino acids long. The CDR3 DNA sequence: TGTGCCAGCAGCAAATTCCCCCAGGGGAGCTACGAGCAGTACTTC. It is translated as CASSKFPQGSYEQYF.

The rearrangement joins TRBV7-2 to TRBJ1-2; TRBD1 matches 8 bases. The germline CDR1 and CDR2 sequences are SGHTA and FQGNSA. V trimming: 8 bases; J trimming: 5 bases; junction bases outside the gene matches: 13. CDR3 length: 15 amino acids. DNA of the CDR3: TGTGCCAGCGCCCGGGACAGGCATCTTCTTTATGGCTACACCTTC. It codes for CASARDRHLLYGYTF.

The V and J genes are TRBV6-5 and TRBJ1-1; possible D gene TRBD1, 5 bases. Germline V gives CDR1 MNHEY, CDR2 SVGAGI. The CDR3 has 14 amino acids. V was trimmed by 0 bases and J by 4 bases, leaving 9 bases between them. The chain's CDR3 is CASSYSGDGTEAFF. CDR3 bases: TGTGCCAGCAGTTACTCGGGGGATGGCACTGAAGCTTTCTTT.

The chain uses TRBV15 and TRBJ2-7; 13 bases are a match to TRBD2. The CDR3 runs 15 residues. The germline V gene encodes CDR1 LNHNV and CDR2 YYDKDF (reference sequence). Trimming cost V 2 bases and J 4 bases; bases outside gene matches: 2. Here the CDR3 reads CATSRRTSGGYEQYF. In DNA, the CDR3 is TGTGCCACCAGCAGACGGACTAGCGGGGGATACGAGCAGTACTTC. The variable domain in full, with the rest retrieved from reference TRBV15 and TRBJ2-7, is DAMVIQNPRYQVTQFGKPVTLSCSQTLNHNVMYWYQQKSSQAPKLLFHYYDKDFNNEADTPDNFQSRRPNTSFCFLDIRSPGLGDTAMYLCATSRRTSGGYEQYFGPGTRLTVT.

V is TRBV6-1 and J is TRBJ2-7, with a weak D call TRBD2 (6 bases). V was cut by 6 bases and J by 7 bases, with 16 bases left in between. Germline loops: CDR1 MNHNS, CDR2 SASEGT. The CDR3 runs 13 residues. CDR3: CASSGTSDLEQYV. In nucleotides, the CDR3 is TGTGCCAGCAGCGGGACTTCCGATCTGGAGCAGTACGTC.

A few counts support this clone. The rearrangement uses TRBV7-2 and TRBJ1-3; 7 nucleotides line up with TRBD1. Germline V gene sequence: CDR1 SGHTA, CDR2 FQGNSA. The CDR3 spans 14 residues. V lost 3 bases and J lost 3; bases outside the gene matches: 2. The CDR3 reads CASSFQGVGNTIYF. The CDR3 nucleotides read TGTGCCAGCAGCTTCCAGGGGGTTGGAAACACCATATATTTT. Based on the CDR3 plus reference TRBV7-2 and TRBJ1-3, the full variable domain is GAGVSQSPSNKVTEKGKDVELRCDPISGHTALYWYRQSLGQGLEFLIYFQGNSAPDKSGLPSDRFSAERTGGSVSTLTIQRTQQEDSAVYLCASSFQGVGNTIYFGEGSWLTVV.